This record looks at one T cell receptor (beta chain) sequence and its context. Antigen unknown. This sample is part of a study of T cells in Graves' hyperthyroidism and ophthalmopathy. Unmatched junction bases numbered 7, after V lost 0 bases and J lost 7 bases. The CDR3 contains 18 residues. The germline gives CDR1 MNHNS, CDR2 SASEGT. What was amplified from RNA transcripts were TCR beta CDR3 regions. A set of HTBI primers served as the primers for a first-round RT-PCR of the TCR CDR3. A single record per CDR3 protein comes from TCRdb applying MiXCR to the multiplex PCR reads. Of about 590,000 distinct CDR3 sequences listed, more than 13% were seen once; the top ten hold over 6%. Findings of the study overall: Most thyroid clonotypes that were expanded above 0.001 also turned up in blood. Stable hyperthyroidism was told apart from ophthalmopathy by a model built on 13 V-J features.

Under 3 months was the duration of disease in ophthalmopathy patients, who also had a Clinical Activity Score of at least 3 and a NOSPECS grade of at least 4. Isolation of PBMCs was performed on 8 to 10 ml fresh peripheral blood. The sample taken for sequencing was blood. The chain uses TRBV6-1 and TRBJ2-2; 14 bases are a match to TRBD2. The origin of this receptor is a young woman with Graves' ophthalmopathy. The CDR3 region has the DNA TGTGCCAGCAGTGAAGCGCGACTAGCGGGAGGGCCAAACGGGGAGCTGTTTTTT. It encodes CASSEARLAGGPNGELFF.